Listed here are 29 T cell receptor beta chains from one sample, sequenced in a study of Ad26.COV2.S vaccination and SARS-CoV-2 variants. Treatment meaning: 15 to 20 received Ad26.COV2.S at low or high dose, single or two shots; about five received placebo; per-sample allocation not given. Each sample was drawn 63 days after the first injection (of vaccine or placebo). Clones were read by immunoSEQ multiplex PCR, and TCRdb kept only the in-frame ones, dropping some. Of approximately 500,000 clones listed, around 88% were seen once; the top ten hold roughly 13%. The sequences come from peripheral blood, collected in a trial of Ad26.COV2.S vaccine versus placebo. These receptors were taken from a person aged 18-60 years who received the Ad26.COV2.S COVID-19 vaccine or a placebo.

The CDR3 loop is CASRNSLTGPGELFF. In DNA, the CDR3 is TGTGCCAGTAGGAACTCATTAACGGGCCCCGGGGAGCTGTTTTTT. The V and J genes are TRBV19 and TRBJ2-2; D gene ambiguous. This CDR3 spans 15 amino acids. Germline V gives CDR1 LNHDA, CDR2 SQIVND (reference sequence). V was clipped by 6 bases and J by 6 bases, with 17 bases between them. The full variable domain, rest sourced from reference TRBV19 and TRBJ2-2, is DGGITQSPKYLFRKEGQNVTLSCEQNLNHDAMYWYRQDPGQGLRLIYYSQIVNDFQKGDIAEGYSVSREKKESFPLTVTSAQKNPTAFYLCASRNSLTGPGELFFGEGSRLTVL.

The chain couples TRBV4-3 to TRBJ2-7, with 9 bases matching TRBD1. The trim removed 3 bases at V and 5 bases at J, leaving 8 bases unmatched. The CDR3 length is 15 residues. Per germline, CDR1 LGHNA and CDR2 YSLEER. As DNA, the CDR3 is TGCGCCAGCAGCCAGGGGACAGGGTTTTGGAACGAGCAGTACTTC. Translating it yields CASSQGTGFWNEQYF.

The chain joins TRBV28 to TRBJ2-7; 8 bases match TRBD2. The CDR3 is made up of 14 amino acids. Germline V lookup: CDR1 MDHEN, CDR2 SYDVKM. V shed 6 bases, J shed 1 base, and the junction held 5 bases outside the gene matches. The CDR3 spells CASRPAGESYEQYF. The CDR3 bases are TGTGCCAGCAGACCAGCGGGAGAGTCCTACGAGCAGTACTTC.

The chain couples TRBV30 to TRBJ2-2, with 12 nucleotides matching TRBD2. The germline CDR1 and CDR2 sequences are GTSNPN and SVGIG (reference sequence). The CDR3 is made up of 19 amino acids. J gave up 6 bases and V 4 bases, and 18 bases lay outside the gene matches. Here the CDR3 reads CAWTQLGGTSGRMAGELFF. In nucleotides, the CDR3 is TGTGCCTGGACTCAATTAGGGGGAACTAGCGGGAGGATGGCCGGGGAGCTGTTTTTT.

This chain uses TRBV30 with TRBJ1-2, with D possibly matching TRBD1 (6 bases). Germline V gene data show CDR1 as GTSNPN and CDR2 as SVGIG (reference sequence). The V and J ends lost 4 bases and 0 bases respectively, with 9 bases between them. This CDR3 is 13 amino acids long. The CDR3 coding sequence is TGTGCCTGGATCAGGGGAACTAACTATGGCTACACCTTC. This codes for CAWIRGTNYGYTF.

This chain uses TRBV7-2 with TRBJ1-6; no clear D gene. Trimming left V 2 bases short and J 0 bases short, with 5 bases between. This CDR3 is built from 15 residues. Per the germline V gene, CDR1 is SGHTA and CDR2 is FQGNSA. In DNA, the CDR3 is TGTGCCAGCAGCTTACGCGGCTCCTATAATTCACCCCTCCACTTT. Its protein is CASSLRGSYNSPLHF.

The V and J genes are TRBV5-1 and TRBJ1-2; D is unresolved. V gave up 0 bases and J gave up 7 bases, with 10 bases separating them. From germline, CDR1 is SGHRS and CDR2 YFSETQ. The CDR3 totals 13 residues. CDR3 amino acids: CASSLDRVGGYTF. CDR3 DNA sequence: TGCGCCAGCAGCTTGGATAGGGTTGGTGGCTACACCTTC.

This sequence joins TRBV15 and TRBJ2-5; 7 bases are shared with TRBD2. Per the germline V gene, CDR1 is LNHNV and CDR2 is YYDKDF (reference sequence). After removal of 2 bases from V and 7 bases from J, the junction contained 7 bases not matched to a gene. This CDR3 comprises 14 residues. This CDR3 reads CATSRSMGGLTQYF. The DNA of the CDR3 is TGTGCCACCAGCAGATCCATGGGGGGGTTGACCCAGTACTTC.

This clone came up a few times. The V and J genes are TRBV4-1 and TRBJ1-5; D might be TRBD1 (6 bases). This CDR3 is built from 15 residues. CDR1 is MGHRA and CDR2 is YSYEKL in the germline V gene. V was trimmed by 0 bases and J by 6 bases, leaving 12 bases between them. The CDR3 DNA reads TGCGCCAGCAGCCAAGAAGGGGGAGTAGGTCAGCCCCAGCATTTT. This translates into CASSQEGGVGQPQHF.

The V call is TRBV4-2, the J call TRBJ2-2; 7 bases map to TRBD2. The CDR3 totals 19 residues. V shed 1 base, J shed 0 bases, and the junction held 11 bases outside the gene matches. Germline CDR1 is LGHNA and CDR2 is YNFKEQ. This chain's CDR3 is CASSQAGGWRQSNTGELFF. CDR3 nucleotide sequence: TGTGCCAGCAGCCAAGCGGGAGGTTGGCGGCAATCGAACACCGGGGAGCTGTTTTTT.

The gene calls are TRBV30 and TRBJ1-1; tentatively, D is TRBD1 (6 bases). The CDR3 spans 15 residues. The germline V gene encodes CDR1 GTSNPN and CDR2 SVGIG (reference sequence). Trimming pared 1 base from V and 0 bases from J, leaving 12 bases between. The CDR3 nucleotides read TGTGCCTGGAGTGAGGGGGGCAGCATGAACACTGAAGCTTTCTTT. Its translation: CAWSEGGSMNTEAFF.

Only one count was recorded for this clone. The V gene is TRBV7-9, the J gene TRBJ2-3; 10 bases line up with TRBD2. V lost 4 bases, J lost 1 base, and 11 bases stayed unmatched. The CDR3 sequence is 18 residues long. Germline V gene data show CDR1 as SEHNR and CDR2 as FQNEAQ (reference sequence). The CDR3 loop reads CASSSPPGLAVGTDTQYF. As DNA, the CDR3 is TGTGCCAGCAGCTCACCCCCCGGACTAGCGGTGGGCACAGATACGCAGTATTTT.

CDR3 protein: CASSWGPNTGELFF. In DNA, the CDR3 is TGTGCCAGCAGTTGGGGACCGAACACCGGGGAGCTGTTTTTT. The chain employs TRBV27 and TRBJ2-2; the D call may be TRBD1 or TRBD2 (5 bases each). The V gene's germline CDR1 is MNHEY and CDR2 SMNVEV (reference sequence). There are 14 residues in the CDR3. V gave up 4 bases and J gave up 0 bases, with 6 bases separating them.

The chain combines TRBV28 with TRBJ1-6, with D uncertain. CDR1 is MDHEN and CDR2 is SYDVKM in the germline V gene. Trimming took off 8 bases at V and 5 bases at J, with 7 bases between the two ends. The CDR3 spans 12 residues. CDR3 in amino acids: CASGPDNSPLHF. Here the CDR3 DNA reads TGTGCCAGCGGACCGGATAATTCACCCCTCCACTTT.

V and J are TRBV30 and TRBJ2-1; no clear D. The germline CDR1 and CDR2 sequences are GTSNPN and SVGIG (reference sequence). This CDR3 has 12 residues. V shed 2 bases and J shed 9 bases, with 11 bases lying between them. CDR3 region: CAWSRGNFEQFF. The CDR3 region has the DNA TGTGCCTGGAGTCGCGGTAACTTTGAGCAGTTCTTC.

V is TRBV5-1 and J is TRBJ2-3; TRBD2 agrees at 10 bases. CDR1 is SGHRS and CDR2 is YFSETQ in the germline V gene. The V gene end was trimmed by 4 bases and the J gene end by 3 bases; junction bases not matched to a gene: 11. The CDR3 runs 17 residues. The CDR3: CASSSLAGATGTDTQYF. The CDR3 coding sequence is TGCGCCAGCAGCAGCCTAGCGGGAGCCACGGGGACAGATACGCAGTATTTT.

The rearrangement uses TRBV2 and TRBJ2-1; 9 nucleotides line up with TRBD1. The trim removed 3 bases at V and 4 bases at J, leaving 4 bases unmatched. CDR1 and CDR2 (germline): SNHLY, FYNNEI. This CDR3 spans 15 amino acids. CDR3 sequence (DNA): TGTGCCAGCAGTGAGTCGACAGGGGGGTACAATGAGCAGTTCTTC. Protein: CASSESTGGYNEQFF.

V usage is TRBV10-3 and J usage is TRBJ2-7; D is tentatively TRBD1 or TRBD2 (5 bases each). The CDR3 spans 13 residues. CDR1 and CDR2 from the germline V gene are ENHRY and SYGVKD. With 8 bases removed from V and 2 bases from J, the gap between germline ends came to 13 bases. This CDR3 reads CAIAARDPYEQYF. The CDR3 region has the DNA TGTGCCATCGCGGCCAGGGACCCCTACGAGCAGTACTTC.

The gene calls are TRBV10-3 and TRBJ2-7; D unresolved. Between the trimmed V and J ends, which lost 4 bases and 3 bases, there was a span of 13 bases. This CDR3 has 14 amino acids. CDR1 and CDR2 from the germline V gene are ENHRY and SYGVKD. The CDR3 loop is CAISAPPIIYEQYF. The CDR3, as DNA: TGTGCCATCAGTGCTCCACCAATTATCTACGAGCAGTACTTC.

The chain employs TRBV5-1 and TRBJ1-2; 7 positions match TRBD1. The V segment lost 0 bases and the J segment 4 bases; nucleotides outside the gene matches: 6. CDR1 and CDR2 from the germline V gene are SGHRS and YFSETQ. This CDR3 has 15 residues. The CDR3 spells CASSLGGQPPYGYTF. The CDR3 nucleotides read TGCGCCAGCAGCTTGGGGGGACAGCCACCCTATGGCTACACCTTC. Full variable domain (rest looked up from reference TRBV5-1 and TRBJ1-2): KAGVTQTPRYLIKTRGQQVTLSCSPISGHRSVSWYQQTPGQGLQFLFEYFSETQRNKGNFPGRFSGRQFSNSRSEMNVSTLELGDSALYLCASSLGGQPPYGYTFGSGTRLTVV.

This clone was seen a few times. The rearrangement uses TRBV7-8 and TRBJ1-4; no clear D gene. Trimming left V 4 bases short and J 4 bases short, with 7 bases between. Germline CDR1 SGHVS, CDR2 FQNEAQ. CDR3 length: 13 amino acids. CDR3 amino acids: CASSYGYNEKLFF. The CDR3 DNA sequence: TGTGCCAGCAGCTACGGGTATAATGAAAAACTGTTTTTT.

This chain links TRBV6-6 with TRBJ2-1, with 8 nucleotides matching TRBD1. Germline CDR1 and CDR2: MNHNY and SVGAGI (reference sequence). With 5 bases clipped from V and 1 base from J, the junction kept 7 bases outside the gene matches. The CDR3 consists of 16 residues. CDR3 protein: CASSLTTGVSYNEQFF. The CDR3 coding sequence is TGTGCCAGCAGTCTAACGACAGGGGTATCCTACAATGAGCAGTTCTTC.

The chain carries TRBV5-1 and TRBJ1-2; possible D gene TRBD1, 6 bases. The CDR3 runs to 15 residues. Germline V gene sequence: CDR1 SGHRS, CDR2 YFSETQ. The V end was cut by 6 bases, the J end by 2 bases, with 17 bases between. The CDR3 DNA sequence: TGCGCCAGCAAGCCTCCAGCAACAGGGAACTATGGCTACACCTTC. Translated, it gives CASKPPATGNYGYTF.

V gene TRBV5-5 combines with J gene TRBJ2-7; D perhaps matches TRBD2 (5 bases). V lost 4 bases to trimming and J lost 3 bases, with 8 bases between them. The CDR3 has 12 amino acids. Germline V CDR1 and CDR2: SGHKS, YYEKEE (reference sequence). CDR3 nucleotide sequence: TGTGCCAGCAGCCGGGAATTCTACGAGCAGTACTTC. Translation: CASSREFYEQYF.

To note about this clone: Other DNA sequences of this sample code for an identical CDR3. V and J are TRBV13 and TRBJ2-2; TRBD1 is a possible D gene (5 bases). V lost 6 bases, J lost 2 bases, and 10 bases lay in between. The CDR3 runs to 14 residues. Per germline, CDR1 PRHDT and CDR2 FYEKMQ (reference sequence). This chain's CDR3 is CASRGQSNTGELFF. CDR3 sequence (DNA): TGTGCCAGCAGGGGGCAGAGTAACACCGGGGAGCTGTTTTTT.

V usage is TRBV5-4 and J usage is TRBJ2-2, with D perhaps matching TRBD2 (6 bases). The germline V gene encodes CDR1 SGHNT and CDR2 YYREEE (reference sequence). CDR3 length: 14 amino acids. V was clipped by 4 bases and J by 3 bases, with 10 bases between them. The DNA of the CDR3 is TGTGCCAGCAGCGCCGGGGGTTACACCGGGGAGCTGTTTTTT. It yields the protein CASSAGGYTGELFF.

This clone was found a few times. This rearrangement joins TRBV28 to TRBJ2-6, with D perhaps matching TRBD2 (7 bases). The CDR3 runs 16 residues. Trimming stripped 10 bases from V and 2 bases from J, with 18 bases between. Germline V gene lookup returns CDR1 MDHEN and CDR2 SYDVKM. CDR3 DNA: TGTGCCACGTACCGCCCGGGGGGCGCTGGGGCCAACGTCCTGACTTTC. This translates into CATYRPGGAGANVLTF.

The CDR3 coding sequence is TGCGCCAGCAGCTTGGAAGGGGGCGCGAACTATGGCTACACCTTC. It translates to CASSLEGGANYGYTF. The chain recombines TRBV5-1 with TRBJ1-2; TRBD1 agrees at 7 bases. V was pared by 0 bases and J by 2 bases, with 4 bases of the junction left unmatched. The CDR3 covers 15 residues. CDR1 and CDR2 (germline): SGHRS, YFSETQ.

The rearrangement joins TRBV4-1 to TRBJ2-7, with TRBD1 identical over 9 bases. Germline CDR1 MGHRA, CDR2 YSYEKL. V lost 3 bases and J lost 4; bases outside the gene matches: 7. There are 15 residues in the CDR3. For the CDR3, the DNA is TGCGCCAGCAGCCATGCTTCCGGACAGGGGTACGAGCAGTACTTC. This sequence encodes CASSHASGQGYEQYF.